The next 5 T cell receptor beta chains were all read from a single sample in a study of graft-versus-host responses after intestinal transplantation. Sequenced by immunoSEQ multiplex PCR; TCRdb stores in-frame clones only, minus some. The data contain 90,000 to 95,000 clones, 91% of them singletons. Antigen specificity for these receptors is unknown. Sequenced material: unstimulated CD8+ T cells sorted from spleen or lymph node cells, taken before intestinal transplant. The source of these receptors is a human donor who received an intestinal transplant.

V and J are TRBV19 and TRBJ2-7, with 8 bases lining up with TRBD1. The junction had 8 bases not matched to a gene; V was cut back by 6 bases and J by 4 bases. The CDR3 length is 14 residues. From germline, CDR1 is LNHDA and CDR2 SQIVND (reference sequence). This chain's CDR3 is CASRPDRDWYEQYF. The CDR3, as DNA: TGTGCCAGTAGGCCGGACAGGGATTGGTACGAGCAGTACTTC.

The chain uses TRBV4-1 and TRBJ2-5, with 7 positions matching TRBD1. This CDR3 comprises 16 residues. J was trimmed by 5 bases and V by 1 base; bases with no gene match: 10. Germline loops: CDR1 MGHRA, CDR2 YSYEKL. The DNA for the CDR3 is TGCGCCAGCAGCCAAGTCCCTCGAGGGGGCGGGGAGACCCAGTACTTC. Translation gives CASSQVPRGGGETQYF.

The gene calls are TRBV9 and TRBJ2-2, with 10 bases identical to TRBD2. V was pared by 5 bases and J by 7 bases, with 5 bases of the junction left unmatched. The CDR3 consists of 14 residues. Germline CDR1 and CDR2: SGDLS and YYNGEE. The CDR3 is CASSQRGGVGELFF. The CDR3 coding sequence is TGTGCCAGCAGTCAGCGGGGGGGGGTCGGGGAGCTGTTTTTT.

This chain joins TRBV4-3 and TRBJ1-4; 10 bases align to TRBD1. Germline V CDR1 and CDR2: LGHNA, YSLEER. J was trimmed by 4 bases and V by 4 bases; bases with no gene match: 3. CDR3 length: 15 residues. CDR3 nucleotides: TGCGCCAGCAGCCTTGGGACAGGGGTTAATGAAAAACTGTTTTTT. It is translated as CASSLGTGVNEKLFF.

The gene calls are TRBV27 and TRBJ2-7, with D possibly matching TRBD2 (6 bases). The germline CDR1 and CDR2 sequences are MNHEY and SMNVEV (reference sequence). V was shortened by 5 bases and J by 5 bases, with 22 bases between the two germline ends. The CDR3 is 16 amino acids. In DNA, the CDR3 is TGTGCCAGCAGTCTCTTTAGCGGCTCTCACAAAAACGAGCAGTACTTC. Translation gives CASSLFSGSHKNEQYF.